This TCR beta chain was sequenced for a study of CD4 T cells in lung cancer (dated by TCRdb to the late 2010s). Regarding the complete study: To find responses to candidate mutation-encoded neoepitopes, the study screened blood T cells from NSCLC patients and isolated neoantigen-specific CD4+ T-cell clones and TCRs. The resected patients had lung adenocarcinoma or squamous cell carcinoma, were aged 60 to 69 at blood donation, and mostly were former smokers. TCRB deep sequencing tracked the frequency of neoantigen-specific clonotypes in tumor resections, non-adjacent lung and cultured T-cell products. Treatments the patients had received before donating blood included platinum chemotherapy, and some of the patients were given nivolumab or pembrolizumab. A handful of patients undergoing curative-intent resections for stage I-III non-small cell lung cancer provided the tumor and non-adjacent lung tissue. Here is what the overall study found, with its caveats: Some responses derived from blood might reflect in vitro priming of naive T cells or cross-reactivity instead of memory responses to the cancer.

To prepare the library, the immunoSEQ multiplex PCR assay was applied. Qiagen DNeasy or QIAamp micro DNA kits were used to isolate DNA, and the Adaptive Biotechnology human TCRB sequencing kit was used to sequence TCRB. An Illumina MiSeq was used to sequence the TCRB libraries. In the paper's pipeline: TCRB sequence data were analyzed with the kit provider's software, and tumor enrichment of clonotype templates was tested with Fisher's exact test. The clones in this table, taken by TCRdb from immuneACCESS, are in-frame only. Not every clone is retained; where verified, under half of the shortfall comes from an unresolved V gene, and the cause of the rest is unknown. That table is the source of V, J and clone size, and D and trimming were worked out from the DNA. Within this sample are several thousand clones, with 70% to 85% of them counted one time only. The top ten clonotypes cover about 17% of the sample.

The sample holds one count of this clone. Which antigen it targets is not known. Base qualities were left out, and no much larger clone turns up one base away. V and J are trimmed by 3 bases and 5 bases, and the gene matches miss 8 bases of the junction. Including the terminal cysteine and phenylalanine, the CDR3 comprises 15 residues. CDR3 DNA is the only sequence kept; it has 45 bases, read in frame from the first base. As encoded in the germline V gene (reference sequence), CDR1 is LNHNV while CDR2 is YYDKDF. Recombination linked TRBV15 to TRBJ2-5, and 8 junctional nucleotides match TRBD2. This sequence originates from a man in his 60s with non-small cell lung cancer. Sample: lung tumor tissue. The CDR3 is CATSSPPGGWETQYF. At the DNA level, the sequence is TGTGCCACCAGCAGCCCCCCGGGGGGGTGGGAGACCCAGTACTTC. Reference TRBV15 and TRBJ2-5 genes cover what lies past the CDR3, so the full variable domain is DAMVIQNPRYQVTQFGKPVTLSCSQTLNHNVMYWYQQKSSQAPKLLFHYYDKDFNNEADTPDNFQSRRPNTSFCFLDIRSPGLGDTAMYLCATSSPPGGWETQYFGPGTRLLVL.